This T cell receptor beta chain was documented in a study of blood T cell repertoires in COVID-19. The CDR3 is 15 amino acids. V shed 4 bases, J shed 2 bases, and the junction held 5 bases outside the gene matches. Per the germline V gene, CDR1 is MNHNY and CDR2 is SVGAGI (reference sequence). Original processing notes: Quantification of nucleated cells was approximated via reference gene primer amplification. Repertoires were generated with immunoSEQ multiplex PCR, while TCRdb's copy carries only in-frame clones and drops some. That table gives V, J and clone size, and the DNA gave D and trimming. The table includes about 150,000 clones, roughly 84% detected once.

The TCR comes from a man aged 70-80 years with active or convalescent COVID-19. Specimen: peripheral blood. The V and J genes are TRBV6-6 and TRBJ1-1; TRBD1 agrees at 9 bases. The CDR3 nucleotides are TGTGCCAGCAGTTCCCCGGACAGGGGAAACACTGAAGCTTTCTTT. As protein: CASSSPDRGNTEAFF.